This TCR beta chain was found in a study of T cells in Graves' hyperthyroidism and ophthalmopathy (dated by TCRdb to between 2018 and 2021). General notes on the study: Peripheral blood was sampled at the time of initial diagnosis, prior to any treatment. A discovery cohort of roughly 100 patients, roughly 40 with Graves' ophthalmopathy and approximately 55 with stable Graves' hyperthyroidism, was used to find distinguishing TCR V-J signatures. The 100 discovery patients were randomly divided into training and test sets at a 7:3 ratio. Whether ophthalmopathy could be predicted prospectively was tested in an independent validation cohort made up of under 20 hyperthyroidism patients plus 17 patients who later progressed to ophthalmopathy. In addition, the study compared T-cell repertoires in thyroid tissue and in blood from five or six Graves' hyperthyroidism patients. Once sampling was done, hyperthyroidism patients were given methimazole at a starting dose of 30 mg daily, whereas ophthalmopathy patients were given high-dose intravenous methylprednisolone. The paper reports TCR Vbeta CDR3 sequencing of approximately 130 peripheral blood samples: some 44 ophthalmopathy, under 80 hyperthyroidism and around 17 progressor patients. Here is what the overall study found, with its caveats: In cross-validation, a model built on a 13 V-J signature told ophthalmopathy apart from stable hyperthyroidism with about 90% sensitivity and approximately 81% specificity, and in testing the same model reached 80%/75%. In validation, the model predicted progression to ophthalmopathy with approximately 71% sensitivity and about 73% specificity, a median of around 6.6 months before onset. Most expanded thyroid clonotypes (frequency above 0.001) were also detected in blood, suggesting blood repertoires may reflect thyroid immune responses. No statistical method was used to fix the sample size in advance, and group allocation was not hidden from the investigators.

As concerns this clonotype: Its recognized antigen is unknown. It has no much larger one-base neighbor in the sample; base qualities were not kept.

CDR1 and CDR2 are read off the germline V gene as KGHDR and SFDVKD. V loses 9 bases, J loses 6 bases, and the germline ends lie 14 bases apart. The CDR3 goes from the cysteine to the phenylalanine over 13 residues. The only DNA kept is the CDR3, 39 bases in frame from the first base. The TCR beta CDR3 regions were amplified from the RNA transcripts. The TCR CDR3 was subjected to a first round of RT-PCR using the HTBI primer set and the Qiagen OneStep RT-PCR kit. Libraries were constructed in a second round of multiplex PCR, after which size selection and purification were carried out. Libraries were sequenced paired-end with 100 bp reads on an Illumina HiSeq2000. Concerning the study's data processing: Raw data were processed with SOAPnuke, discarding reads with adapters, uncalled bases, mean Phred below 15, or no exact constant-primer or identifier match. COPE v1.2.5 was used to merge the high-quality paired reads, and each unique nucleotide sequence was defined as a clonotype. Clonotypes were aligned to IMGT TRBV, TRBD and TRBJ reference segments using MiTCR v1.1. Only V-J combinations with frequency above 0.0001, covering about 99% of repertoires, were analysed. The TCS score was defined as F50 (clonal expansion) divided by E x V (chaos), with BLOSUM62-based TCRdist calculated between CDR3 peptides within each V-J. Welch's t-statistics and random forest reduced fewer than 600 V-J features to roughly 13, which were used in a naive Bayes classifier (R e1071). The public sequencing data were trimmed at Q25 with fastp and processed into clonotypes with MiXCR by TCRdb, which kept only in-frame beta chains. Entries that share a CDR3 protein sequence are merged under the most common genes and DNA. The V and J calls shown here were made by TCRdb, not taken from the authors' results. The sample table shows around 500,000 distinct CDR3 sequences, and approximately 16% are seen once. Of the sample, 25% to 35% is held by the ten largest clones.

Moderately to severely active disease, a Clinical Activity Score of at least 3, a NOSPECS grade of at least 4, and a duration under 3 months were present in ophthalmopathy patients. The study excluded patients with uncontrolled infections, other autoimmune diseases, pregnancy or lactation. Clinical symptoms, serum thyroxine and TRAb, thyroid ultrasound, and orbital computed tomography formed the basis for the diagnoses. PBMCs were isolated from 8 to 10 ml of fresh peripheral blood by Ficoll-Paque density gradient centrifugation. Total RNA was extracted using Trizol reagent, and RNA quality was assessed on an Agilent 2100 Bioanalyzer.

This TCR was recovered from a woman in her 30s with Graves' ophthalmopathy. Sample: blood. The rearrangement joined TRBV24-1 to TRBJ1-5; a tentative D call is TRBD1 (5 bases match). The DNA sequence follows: TGTGCCACCGGGACTGGGTTCGGTCAGCCCCAGCATTTT. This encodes CATGTGFGQPQHF.